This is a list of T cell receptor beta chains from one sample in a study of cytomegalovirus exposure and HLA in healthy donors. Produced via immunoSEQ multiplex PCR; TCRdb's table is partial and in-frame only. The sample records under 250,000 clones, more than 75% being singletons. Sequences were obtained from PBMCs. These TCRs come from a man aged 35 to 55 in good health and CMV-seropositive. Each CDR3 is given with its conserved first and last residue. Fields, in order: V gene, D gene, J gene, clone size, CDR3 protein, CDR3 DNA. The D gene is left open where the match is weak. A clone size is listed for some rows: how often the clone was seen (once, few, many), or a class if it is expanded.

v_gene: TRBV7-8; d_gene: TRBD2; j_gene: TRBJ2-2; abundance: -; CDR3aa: CASRLLAPANTGELFF; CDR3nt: TGTGCCAGCAGATTACTAGCGCCCGCGAACACCGGGGAGCTGTTTTTT
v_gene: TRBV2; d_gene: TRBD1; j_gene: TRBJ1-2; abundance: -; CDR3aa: CASSDGAIFRGPNYGYTF; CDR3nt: TGTGCCAGCAGTGATGGGGCCATTTTCAGGGGGCCTAACTATGGCTACACCTTC
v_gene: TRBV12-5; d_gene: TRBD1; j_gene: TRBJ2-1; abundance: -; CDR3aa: CASGSYRGRSDEQFF; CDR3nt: TGTGCTAGTGGTTCTTACAGGGGGCGGTCCGATGAGCAGTTCTTC
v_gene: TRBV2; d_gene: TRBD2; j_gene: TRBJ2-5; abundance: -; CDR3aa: CASSQREGTQYF; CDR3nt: TGTGCCAGCAGCCAGAGGGAGGGGACCCAGTACTTC
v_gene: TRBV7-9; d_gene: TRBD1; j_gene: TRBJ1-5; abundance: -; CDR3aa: CSSSLGGSGGEPQHF; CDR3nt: TGTTCCAGCAGCTTAGGTGGGTCAGGGGGCGAGCCCCAGCATTTT
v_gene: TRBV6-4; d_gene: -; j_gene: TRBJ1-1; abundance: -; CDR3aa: CASSDSDSEMNTEAFF; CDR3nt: TGTGCCAGCAGTGACTCGGACAGCGAGATGAACACTGAAGCTTTCTTT
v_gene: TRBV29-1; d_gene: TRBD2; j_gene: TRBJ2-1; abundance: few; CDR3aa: CSVPTSGEQFF; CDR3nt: TGCAGCGTACCCACTAGCGGGGAGCAGTTCTTC
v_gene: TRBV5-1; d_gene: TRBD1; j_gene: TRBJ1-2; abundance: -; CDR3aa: CASSLEGQANYGYTF; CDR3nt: TGCGCCAGCAGCCTAGAGGGACAGGCTAACTATGGCTACACCTTC
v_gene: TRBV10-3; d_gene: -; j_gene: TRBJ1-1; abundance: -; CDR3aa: CAISESLAGNTEAFF; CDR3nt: TGTGCCATCAGTGAGTCGCTTGCAGGGAACACTGAAGCTTTCTTT
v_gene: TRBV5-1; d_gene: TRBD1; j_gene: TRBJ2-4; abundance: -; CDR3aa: CASSRDSENIQYF; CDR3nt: TGCGCCAGCAGCCGGGACAGCGAGAACATTCAGTACTTC
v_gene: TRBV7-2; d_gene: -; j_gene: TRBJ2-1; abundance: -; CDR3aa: CASSYPVEQFF; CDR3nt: TGTGCCAGCAGCTACCCGGTTGAGCAGTTCTTC
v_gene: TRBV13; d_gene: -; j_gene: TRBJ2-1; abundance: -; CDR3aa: CASSPQGGTYNEQFF; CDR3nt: TGTGCCAGCAGCCCCCAGGGCGGAACCTACAATGAGCAGTTCTTC
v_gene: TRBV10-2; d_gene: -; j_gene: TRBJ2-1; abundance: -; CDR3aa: CASRGGPGSNEQFF; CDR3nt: TGCGCCAGCAGAGGAGGGCCGGGGAGCAATGAGCAGTTCTTC
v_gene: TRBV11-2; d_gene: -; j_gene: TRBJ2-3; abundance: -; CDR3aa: CASSLVLADTDTQYF; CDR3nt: TGTGCCAGCAGCTTAGTGTTGGCAGACACAGATACGCAGTATTTT
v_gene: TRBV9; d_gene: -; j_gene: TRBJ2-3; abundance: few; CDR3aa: CASSVDGLQGSTDTQYF; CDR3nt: TGTGCCAGCAGCGTAGATGGCCTCCAGGGTAGCACAGATACGCAGTATTTT
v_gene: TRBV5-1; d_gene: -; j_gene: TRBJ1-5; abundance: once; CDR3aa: CASSLVPGAPNQPQHF; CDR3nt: TGCGCCAGCAGCTTGGTGCCAGGGGCTCCCAATCAGCCCCAGCATTTT